These 9 T cell receptor beta chains were all obtained from the same sample, sequenced in a study of CD8 T cells in ankylosing spondylitis (dated by TCRdb to 2017 to 2019). Library prep was done by 5' RACE. Reads for this sample came from an Illumina HiSeq 2500. The public sequencing data were trimmed at Q25 with fastp and processed into clonotypes with MiXCR by TCRdb, which kept only in-frame beta chains. CDR3 protein duplicates are merged, each entry listing the most common genes and DNA. For this sample the table gives roughly 230,000 distinct CDR3 sequences, of which 10% to 13% were detected only once. Less than 3% of the sample belongs to the ten largest clones. Sequencing used blood, either unsorted or a sorted T cell fraction (not recorded which). The receptors were gathered from a male donor with ankylosing spondylitis or in good health (not recorded which).

The CDR3 spells CASSSGSNRGEKLFF. Written as DNA, the CDR3 is TGTGCCAGCAGTTCGGGGTCGAACCGAGGGGAAAAACTGTTTTTT. V usage is TRBV28 and J usage is TRBJ1-4; D gene unclear. The CDR3 has 15 amino acids. V lost 4 bases and J 8 bases, leaving 17 bases between the germline ends. Germline CDR1 MDHEN, CDR2 SYDVKM. Variable domain in full (rest from reference TRBV28 and TRBJ1-4): DVKVTQSSRYLVKRTGEKVFLECVQDMDHENMFWYRQDPGLGLRLIYFSYDVKMKEKGDIPEGYSVSREKKERFSLILESASTNQTSMYLCASSSGSNRGEKLFFGSGTQLSVL.

In its sample, this clonotype was seen many times. The chain uses TRBV27 and TRBJ1-5, with 9 bases aligning to TRBD1. The CDR3 consists of 15 residues. CDR1 is MNHEY and CDR2 is SMNVEV in the germline V gene (reference sequence). The V and J ends lost 0 bases and 5 bases, in that order; junction bases with no gene match: 2. The chain's CDR3 is CASSLSRTGDQPQHF. DNA for the CDR3: TGTGCCAGCAGTTTATCGAGGACAGGGGATCAGCCCCAGCATTTT.

The table lists this clonotype with many counts. This chain uses TRBV20-1 with TRBJ2-7, with a weak D call TRBD2 (5 bases). The CDR3 loop spans 14 amino acids. CDR1 and CDR2 from the germline V gene are DFQATT and SNEGSKA (reference sequence). Between the trimmed V and J ends, which lost 2 bases and 3 bases, there was a span of 14 bases. The chain's CDR3 is CSARKAAADYEQYF. The CDR3 DNA follows: TGCAGTGCTAGAAAAGCAGCGGCCGACTACGAGCAGTACTTC.

This clonotype was seen ten or more times. CDR3 coding DNA: TGCGCCAGCAGCCGGACAGGGGGCCCTTACGAGCAGTACTTC. Protein product: CASSRTGGPYEQYF. The chain combines TRBV5-1 with TRBJ2-7; TRBD1 aligns across 11 bases. V was pared by 4 bases and J by 4 bases, with 4 bases of the junction left unmatched. The germline CDR1 and CDR2 sequences are SGHRS and YFSETQ. This CDR3 spans 14 amino acids.

This clonotype was counted many times. The chain joins TRBV5-1 to TRBJ2-7; D not certain. Germline values: CDR1 SGHRS, CDR2 YFSETQ. The V and J ends lost 0 bases and 2 bases respectively, with 12 bases between them. This CDR3 spans 15 amino acids. CDR3 DNA: TGCGCCAGCAGCTTGGGTACGGCGTTGGCCTACGAGCAGTACTTC. This translates into CASSLGTALAYEQYF.

The chain is built from TRBV5-1 and TRBJ2-7; D could derive from TRBD1 or TRBD2 (7 bases each). Trimming cost V 2 bases and J 3 bases, with 12 bases left between them. The CDR3 is 14 residues long. Germline values: CDR1 SGHRS, CDR2 YFSETQ. CDR3 bases: TGCGCCAGCAGCTTTGACAGGGAGGGCTACGAGCAGTACTTC. Protein sequence: CASSFDREGYEQYF. Full variable domain (missing parts from reference TRBV5-1 and TRBJ2-7): KAGVTQTPRYLIKTRGQQVTLSCSPISGHRSVSWYQQTPGQGLQFLFEYFSETQRNKGNFPGRFSGRQFSNSRSEMNVSTLELGDSALYLCASSFDREGYEQYFGPGTRLTVT.

This clonotype was seen a handful of times. This chain connects TRBV18 to TRBJ2-7, with D tentatively TRBD1 or TRBD2 (5 bases each). The CDR3 has 14 residues. Trimming took off 1 base at V and 2 bases at J, with 9 bases between the two ends. Germline assignment: CDR1 KGHSH and CDR2 LQKENI. CDR3 sequence (DNA): TGTGCCAGCTCACCACGGGACGTTGCCTACGAGCAGTACTTC. Protein sequence: CASSPRDVAYEQYF.

In this sample, this clonotype turned up many times. The rearrangement joins TRBV6-2 or TRBV6-3 to TRBJ1-1, with TRBD1 as a possible D gene (5 bases). CDR1 is MNHEY, CDR2 SVGEGT, per germline. This CDR3 region has 13 residues. Trimming stripped 6 bases from V and 4 bases from J, with 12 bases between. The CDR3 sequence: CASRLQGGTEAFF. DNA of the CDR3: TGTGCCAGCAGACTCCAGGGAGGCACTGAAGCTTTCTTT.

This clonotype was detected many times. This chain joins TRBV5-1 and TRBJ1-6, with 11 bases aligning to TRBD1. Germline V gene lookup returns CDR1 SGHRS and CDR2 YFSETQ. The CDR3 is 16 residues long. J was trimmed by 6 bases and V by 2 bases; bases with no gene match: 4. This CDR3 is CASSFSGTGGNSPLHF. CDR3 coding DNA: TGCGCCAGCAGCTTTTCCGGGACAGGGGGTAATTCACCCCTCCACTTT.